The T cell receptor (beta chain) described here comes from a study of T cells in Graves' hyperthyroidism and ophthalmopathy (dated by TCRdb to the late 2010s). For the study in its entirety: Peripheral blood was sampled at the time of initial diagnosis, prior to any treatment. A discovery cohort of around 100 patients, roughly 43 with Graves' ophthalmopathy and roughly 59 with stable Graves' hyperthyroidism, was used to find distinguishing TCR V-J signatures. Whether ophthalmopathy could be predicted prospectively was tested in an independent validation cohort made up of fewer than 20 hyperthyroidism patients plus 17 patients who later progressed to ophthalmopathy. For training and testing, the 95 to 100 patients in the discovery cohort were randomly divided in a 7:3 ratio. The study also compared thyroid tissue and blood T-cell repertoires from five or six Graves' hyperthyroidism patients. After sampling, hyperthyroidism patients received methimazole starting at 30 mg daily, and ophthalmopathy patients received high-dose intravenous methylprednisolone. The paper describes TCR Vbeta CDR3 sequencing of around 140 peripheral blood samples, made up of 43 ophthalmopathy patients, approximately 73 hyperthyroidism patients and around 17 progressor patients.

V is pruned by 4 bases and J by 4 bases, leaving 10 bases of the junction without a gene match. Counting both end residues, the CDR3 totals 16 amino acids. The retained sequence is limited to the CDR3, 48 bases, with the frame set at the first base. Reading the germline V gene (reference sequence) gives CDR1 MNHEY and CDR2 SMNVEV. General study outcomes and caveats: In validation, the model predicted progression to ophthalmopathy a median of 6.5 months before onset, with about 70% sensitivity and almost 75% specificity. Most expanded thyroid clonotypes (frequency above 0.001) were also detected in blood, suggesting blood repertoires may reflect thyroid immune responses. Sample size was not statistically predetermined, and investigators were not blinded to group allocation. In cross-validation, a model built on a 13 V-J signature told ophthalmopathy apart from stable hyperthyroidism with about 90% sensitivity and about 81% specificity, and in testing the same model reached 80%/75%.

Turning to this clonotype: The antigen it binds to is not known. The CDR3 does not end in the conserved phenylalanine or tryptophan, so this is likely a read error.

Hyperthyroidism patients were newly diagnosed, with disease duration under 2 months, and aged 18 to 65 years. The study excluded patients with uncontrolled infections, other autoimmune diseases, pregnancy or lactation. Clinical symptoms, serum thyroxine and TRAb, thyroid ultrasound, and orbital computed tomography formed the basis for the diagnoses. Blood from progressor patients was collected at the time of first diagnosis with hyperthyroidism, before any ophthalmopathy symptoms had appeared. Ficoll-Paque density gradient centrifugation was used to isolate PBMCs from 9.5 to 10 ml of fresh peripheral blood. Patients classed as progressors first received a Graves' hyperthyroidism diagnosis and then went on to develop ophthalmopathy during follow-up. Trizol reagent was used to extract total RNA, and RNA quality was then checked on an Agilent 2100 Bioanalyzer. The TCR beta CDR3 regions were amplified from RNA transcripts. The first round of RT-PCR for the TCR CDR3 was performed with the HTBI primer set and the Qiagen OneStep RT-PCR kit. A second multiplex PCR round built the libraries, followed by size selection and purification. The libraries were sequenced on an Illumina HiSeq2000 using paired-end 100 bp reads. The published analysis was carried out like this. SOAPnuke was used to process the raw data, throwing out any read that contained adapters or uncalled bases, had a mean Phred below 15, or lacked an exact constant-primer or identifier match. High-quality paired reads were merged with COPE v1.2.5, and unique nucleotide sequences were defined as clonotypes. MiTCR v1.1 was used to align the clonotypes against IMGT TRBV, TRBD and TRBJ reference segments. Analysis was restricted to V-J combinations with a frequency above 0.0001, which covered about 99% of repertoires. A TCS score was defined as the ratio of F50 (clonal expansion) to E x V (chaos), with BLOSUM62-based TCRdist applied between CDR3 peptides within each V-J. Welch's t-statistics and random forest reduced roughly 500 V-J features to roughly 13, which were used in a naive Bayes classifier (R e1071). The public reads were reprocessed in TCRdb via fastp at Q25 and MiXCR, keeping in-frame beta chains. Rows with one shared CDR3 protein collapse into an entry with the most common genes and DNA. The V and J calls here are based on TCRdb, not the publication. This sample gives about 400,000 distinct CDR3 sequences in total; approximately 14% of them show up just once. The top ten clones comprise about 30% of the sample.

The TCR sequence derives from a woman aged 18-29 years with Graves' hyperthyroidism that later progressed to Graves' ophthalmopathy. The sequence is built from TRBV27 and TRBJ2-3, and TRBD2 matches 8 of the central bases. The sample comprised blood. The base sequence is TGTGCCAGCAGTTCGACCAGCGGGAGTAGGGCAGATACGCAGTATGTT. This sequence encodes CASSSTSGSRADTQYV.